This T cell receptor beta chain originates from a study of T-cell memory formation after mild COVID-19. Study outcomes and limitations: Of the contracting clones, CD4+ ones lay mainly in CM and EM, and CD8+ ones in EMRA. The study found balanced CD4/CD8 in clones contracting day 15 to 85 and a CD4+ lean in later expanders.

Sample barcodes and UMIs were carried by the TCR alpha and TCR beta cDNA libraries that 5'RACE generated with constant-segment primers. TCRdb reanalysed the 5' RACE reads using MiXCR and keeps one entry per CDR3 protein. The data contain 150,000 to 200,000 distinct CDR3 sequences, 14% of them singletons. The CDR3 contains 14 residues. Trimming cost V 1 base and J 3 bases, with 10 bases left between them. Germline V gene data show CDR1 as MGHRA and CDR2 as YSYEKL. This clonotype was detected only a few times. Antigen: not known. The specimen was PBMCs or a T cell subset sorted from them (not recorded which). This chain links TRBV4-1 with TRBJ2-7; D is ambiguous. This TCR derives from an adult woman who had mild COVID-19 (a few samples of this study predate the infection). Cell type and time point are not known. The CDR3 region is CASSQVRGNYEQYF. CDR3 nucleotide sequence: TGCGCCAGCAGCCAAGTGCGAGGAAACTACGAGCAGTACTTC.